This TCR beta chain derives from a study of response to subunit inactivated influenza vaccine (dated by TCRdb to the late 2010s). Broadly, across the study: To follow how T cells responded to a trivalent subunit inactivated influenza vaccine, the researchers relied on deep quantitative profiling of the T cell receptor repertoire. The paper as a whole reports these results and caveats: It was suggested by the authors that each seasonal influenza vaccination may recruit only a limited number of new T cells.

The library was obtained by RT-PCR. TCRdb records Illumina HiSeq 2500 as the sequencer. TCRdb cleaned the public reads at Q25 with fastp, built clones with MiXCR and kept in-frame beta chains. Under each unique CDR3 protein, matching rows form one entry showing the most common genes and DNA. The sample table records some 500,000 distinct CDR3 sequences; over 10% of these occur just once. The top ten hold about 12% of the sample. Based on the germline V gene, the CDR1 and CDR2 sequences are SGHRS and YFSETQ. The V end loses 6 bases and the J end loses 3 bases, and a stretch of 15 bases separates them. The CDR3 starts with the cysteine, ends with the phenylalanine, and has 15 residues. Only CDR3 DNA is held: 45 bases, read in frame from base 1. This clonotype was counted at least ten times. Its antigen target is currently unknown. Base-call qualities are not available, and no considerably larger clone is one nucleotide away.

Per the publication, the time point label means: 45 to 55 days after influenza vaccine administration. The source material was PBMCs from blood, sampled about 40 days after vaccination. Recombination connected TRBV5-1 to TRBJ2-2; tentative D gene TRBD1, with 6 bases matching. The receptor comes from a man between 45 and 60 years old who received an inactivated influenza vaccine. Donor details come from another sample of the same person, matched by shared clones. The base sequence is TGCGCCAGCAAAACCGACAGGCCTTACACCGGGGAGCTGTTTTTT. It translates to CASKTDRPYTGELFF.